The subject of this entry is one TCR beta chain. The antigen is not known. This record belongs to a study of Ad26.COV2.S vaccination and SARS-CoV-2 variants. Study-level points and caveats: Greater spike-specific TCR breadth was seen in vaccine recipients than in placebo recipients. Total responses of T cells may have been underestimated by the analyses of TCR breadth and depth. Vaccine and placebo recipients had comparable breadth of non-spike TCRs. After vaccination, substantial breadth of spike-specific CD8+ and CD4+ responses was reported.

The repertoire was sequenced with immunoSEQ multiplex PCR; TCRdb's copy has only in-frame clones and lacks some. The repertoire holds 300,000 to 450,000 clones, with around 90% as singletons. Losses at the gene ends were 4 bases for V and 4 bases for J; bases not matched to a gene: 23. This CDR3 is built from 19 residues. The germline V gene has CDR1 SGHKS and CDR2 YYEKEE (reference sequence). The specimen comprised peripheral blood, sampled after recovery from COVID-19. The receptor's source is a human donor who had recovered from COVID-19. This chain joins TRBV5-5 and TRBJ2-7, with 7 bases that match TRBD1. Here the CDR3 DNA reads TGTGCCAGCAGCGGGAAGACAGGGAACATCGAGGGGTCCGGTTACGAGCAGTACTTC. Translated, it gives CASSGKTGNIEGSGYEQYF. Using reference TRBV5-5 and TRBJ2-7 for the parts outside the CDR3, the full variable domain is DAGVTQSPTHLIKTRGQQVTLRCSPISGHKSVSWYQQVLGQGPQFIFQYYEKEERGRGNFPDRFSARQFPNYSSELNVNALLLGDSALYLCASSGKTGNIEGSGYEQYFGPGTRLTVT.